This T cell receptor (beta chain) was observed in a study of lymphopenia after photon versus proton radiotherapy. Findings and limits, study-wide: After the lymphocyte nadir, photon-treated repertoires showed oligoclonal expansion, especially of CD8+ Temra cells. Authors raise, but do not show, better survival with proton therapy. Larger post-nadir TCR diversity loss correlated inversely with survival in deceased patients. Proton therapy kept repertoires fairly stable, unlike photons, which gained effector/memory cells.

With regard to this clone: Its antigen is unknown.

CDR3 length: 17 amino acids. Germline V gene sequence: CDR1 SGHVS, CDR2 FQNEAQ. V dropped 1 base and J dropped 0 bases, with 13 bases sitting between them. The assay was immunoSEQ multiplex PCR, and TCRdb's table has in-frame clones only and misses some. The table has tens of thousands of clones, roughly 80% seen once. The sequences come from peripheral blood, collected from a patient treated with proton-based radiotherapy. The chain joins TRBV7-8 to TRBJ1-3; no reliable D call. The TCR was taken from a man between 60 and 70 years old with pancreatic cancer. The CDR3 spells CASSLVGGSLSGNTIYF. The CDR3, as DNA: TGTGCCAGCAGCTTAGTAGGCGGCTCCCTCTCTGGAAACACCATATATTTT.